This TCR beta chain was sequenced in a study of Graves' ophthalmopathy and Graves' hyperthyroidism. Study conclusions and caveats: The majority of expanded thyroid clonotypes above 0.001 frequency also occurred in blood.

This clonotype was detected many times. What it binds is unknown. The trim removed 6 bases at V and 0 bases at J, leaving 5 bases unmatched. The length of the CDR3 is 14 residues. Germline V gene lookup returns CDR1 WNHNN and CDR2 SYGVQD (reference sequence). TCR beta CDR3 regions were amplified from RNA transcripts. Second-round multiplex PCR came after first-round RT-PCR with HTBI primers. In TCRdb, the multiplex PCR reads were re-called with MiXCR into one record per CDR3 protein. The sample has some 350,000 distinct CDR3 sequences; roughly a sixth are singletons. This TCR was recovered from an adult woman with stable Graves' hyperthyroidism. The chain recombines TRBV10-1 with TRBJ2-7; the match to TRBD2 covers 7 bases. The material sequenced was peripheral blood. The CDR3 coding sequence is TGCGCCAGCAGCACCGGGACTAACTCCTACGAGCAGTACTTC. Its protein product is CASSTGTNSYEQYF.